Shown below are 27 T cell receptor beta chains from a single sample sequenced in a study of identical twins. Each CDR3 protein gets one entry after TCRdb re-called the 5' RACE reads with MiXCR. The sample yields a few hundred thousand distinct CDR3 sequences, approximately 12% seen once. These data also featured in a second study, about yellow fever vaccine responses in identical twins.

The material sequenced was memory (CD45RO+) T cells sorted from blood. All receptors come from a woman aged 18-29 years in good health.

The V and J genes are TRBV7-6 and TRBJ2-5; 8 bases are a match to TRBD1. The CDR3 is 15 amino acids. Unmatched junction bases numbered 6, after V lost 1 base and J lost 5 bases. The germline V gene encodes CDR1 SGHVS and CDR2 FNYEAQ. Here the CDR3 reads CASSLGTGLVETQYF. CDR3 in DNA: TGTGCCAGCAGCTTAGGGACAGGGTTGGTCGAGACCCAGTACTTC.

The chain couples TRBV20-1 to TRBJ2-2; D call uncertain. The germline CDR1 and CDR2 sequences are DFQATT and SNEGSKA (reference sequence). The CDR3 length is 14 residues. The V end lost 6 bases, the J end lost 7 bases, and 18 bases lay between the germline ends. CDR3 sequence reads: CSATPTGVGGELFF. The CDR3 DNA reads as TGCAGTGCCACCCCGACTGGAGTAGGCGGGGAGCTGTTTTTT.

This clonotype was detected only a few times. The V gene is TRBV6-1, the J gene TRBJ1-4; a weak D match, TRBD1 (5 bases). The V and J ends lost 1 base and 2 bases respectively, with 14 bases between them. The CDR3 totals 17 residues. CDR1 and CDR2 (germline): MNHNS, SASEGT. For the CDR3, the DNA is TGTGCCAGCAGTGAAGGTCGCGGGGCAGGCACTAATGAAAAACTGTTTTTT. It codes for CASSEGRGAGTNEKLFF.

This clonotype appeared a few times. The chain employs TRBV2 and TRBJ2-1; D gene uncertain. The V and J ends lost 7 bases and 0 bases respectively, with 10 bases between them. This CDR3 is 14 amino acids long. Looked up from germline, CDR1 is SNHLY and CDR2 is FYNNEI. CDR3 nucleotides: TGTGCCAGCACTGAGCGAAGCTCCTACAATGAGCAGTTCTTC. It specifies CASTERSSYNEQFF.

V gene TRBV7-4 combines with J gene TRBJ1-5; the D is unclear. V lost 2 bases and J 6 bases, leaving 8 bases between the germline ends. Germline V CDR1 and CDR2: SGHVT, SQSDAQ. This CDR3 has 13 amino acids. CDR3 amino acids: CASSLRLRQPQHF. In nucleotides, the CDR3 is TGTGCCAGCAGCTTACGGTTACGTCAGCCCCAGCATTTT.

V usage is TRBV20-1 and J usage is TRBJ2-7; D might be TRBD2 (6 bases). Between the trimmed V and J ends, which lost 5 bases and 4 bases, there was a span of 18 bases. Germline V CDR1 and CDR2: DFQATT, SNEGSKA (reference sequence). The CDR3 extends over 14 amino acids. The CDR3 reads CSAETVAAAYEQYF. The CDR3 nucleotides read TGCAGTGCTGAGACGGTAGCGGCGGCATACGAGCAGTACTTC.

This clonotype was picked up a small number of times. V gene TRBV4-2 combines with J gene TRBJ1-6; D is ambiguous. V lost 0 bases and J 9 bases, leaving 12 bases between the germline ends. CDR3 length: 15 residues. Germline values: CDR1 LGHNA, CDR2 YNFKEQ. Here the CDR3 reads CASSQDSAVSSPLHF. In DNA form, the CDR3 reads TGTGCCAGCAGCCAAGATTCGGCAGTTAGTTCACCCCTCCACTTT.

V gene TRBV14 combines with J gene TRBJ2-2, with 8 nucleotides matching TRBD1. CDR1 and CDR2 (germline): SGHDN, FVKESK. The CDR3 length is 15 residues. V was clipped by 4 bases and J by 6 bases; unmatched bases: 7. The CDR3 region is CASSRTGRDPGELFF. The DNA of the CDR3 is TGTGCCAGCAGCCGGACAGGGAGAGATCCCGGGGAGCTGTTTTTT.

V and J are TRBV20-1 and TRBJ1-5; 7 bases line up with TRBD1. The CDR3 length is 15 residues. Trimming removed 3 bases from V and 0 bases from J; junction bases left unmatched: 5. Germline-derived CDR1 and CDR2 are DFQATT and SNEGSKA (reference sequence). DNA of the CDR3: TGCAGTGCTAGCGGGGACAGCTATAGCAATCAGCCCCAGCATTTT. Translated: CSASGDSYSNQPQHF.

The rearrangement links TRBV12-3 or TRBV12-4 to TRBJ2-5; 7 bases are a match to TRBD1. This CDR3 is built from 13 residues. Trimming at V came to 6 bases and at J to 5 bases, leaving 6 bases not matched to a gene. CDR3 coding DNA: TGTGCCAGCAGCACCTCAGGGGGTGAGACCCAGTACTTC. It specifies CASSTSGGETQYF.

Points on this clonotype: One junction end does not reproduce the germline sequence, and a read error may be involved. The V gene is TRBV6-4, the J gene TRBJ2-1; no clear D. The CDR3 covers 13 residues. Germline-derived CDR1 and CDR2 are MRHNA and SNTAGT. In DNA form, the CDR3 reads TGTGCCAGCACTGACACCCCTCGGAGTGAGCAGTTCTTC. Translation: CASTDTPRSEQFF.

This clonotype was seen more than once but under ten times. J is TRBJ2-1 and V is TRBV2; the match to TRBD1 covers 8 bases. Germline loops: CDR1 SNHLY, CDR2 FYNNEI. The CDR3 consists of 14 residues. J gave up 4 bases and V 7 bases, and 6 bases lay outside the gene matches. The CDR3 spells CASNQDRVYNEQFF. In DNA form, the CDR3 reads TGTGCCAGCAACCAGGACAGGGTATACAATGAGCAGTTCTTC. The whole variable domain, remainder taken from reference TRBV2 and TRBJ2-1, is EPEVTQTPSHQVTQMGQEVILRCVPISNHLYFYWYRQILGQKVEFLVSFYNNEISEKSEIFDDQFSVERPDGSNFTLKIRSTKLEDSAMYFCASNQDRVYNEQFFGPGTRLTVL.

This clonotype was seen a handful of times. The V gene is TRBV20-1, the J gene TRBJ2-3, with TRBD2 identical over 10 bases. Trimming removed 5 bases from V and 0 bases from J; junction bases left unmatched: 11. This CDR3 is 17 amino acids long. Germline V gene sequence: CDR1 DFQATT, CDR2 SNEGSKA (reference sequence). The chain's CDR3 is CSAEVAGGFGSTDTQYF. The CDR3 bases are TGCAGTGCTGAGGTAGCGGGGGGATTCGGGAGCACAGATACGCAGTATTTT.

The chain joins TRBV15 to TRBJ2-1; D remains ambiguous. With 0 bases removed from V and 0 bases from J, the gap between germline ends came to 6 bases. CDR1 is LNHNV and CDR2 is YYDKDF in the germline V gene (reference sequence). The CDR3 spans 15 residues. The CDR3 bases are TGTGCCACCAGCAGAGATATAAACTCCTACAATGAGCAGTTCTTC. Its protein product is CATSRDINSYNEQFF.

At least ten counts were recorded for this clonotype. This chain joins TRBV5-1 and TRBJ2-5, with D possibly TRBD2 on 5 matching bases. The length of the CDR3 is 14 residues. The germline V gene has CDR1 SGHRS and CDR2 YFSETQ. V was clipped by 4 bases and J by 1 base, with 11 bases between them. CDR3 DNA: TGCGCCAGCAGCCTAGCTAGCCCCCAAGAGACCCAGTACTTC. Protein: CASSLASPQETQYF.

This clonotype was seen more than once but under ten times. The chain joins TRBV12-3 or TRBV12-4 to TRBJ2-7; D is perhaps TRBD1 (5 bases). The V gene lost 5 bases and the J gene lost 9 bases, with 23 bases spanning the gap. The CDR3 is 15 residues long. The DNA of the CDR3 is TGTGCCAGCAGTCCCCCCTCGCCAGGGTTAAACGGGCAGTACTTC. Its translation: CASSPPSPGLNGQYF.

In its sample, this clonotype was seen many times. This chain connects TRBV29-1 to TRBJ1-2; 8 nucleotides agree with TRBD1. V trimming: 5 bases; J trimming: 3 bases; junction bases outside the gene matches: 5. There are 13 residues in the CDR3. Germline V gene lookup returns CDR1 SQVTM and CDR2 ANQGSEA. This CDR3 reads CSVTTGAHYGYTF. The CDR3 nucleotides read TGCAGCGTTACGACAGGGGCCCACTATGGCTACACCTTC.

This clonotype was recorded many times. This chain connects TRBV4-1 to TRBJ1-4, with D possibly matching TRBD1 (6 bases). Germline CDR1 MGHRA, CDR2 YSYEKL. V was trimmed by 6 bases and J by 2 bases, leaving 19 bases between them. This CDR3 has 17 amino acids. This CDR3 reads CASRLQGGGMTNEKLFF. CDR3 DNA sequence: TGCGCCAGCAGGTTACAGGGAGGAGGGATGACTAATGAAAAACTGTTTTTT.

This clonotype occurred a few times. This chain joins TRBV3-1 and TRBJ2-5, with TRBD2 identical over 11 bases. V lost 1 base to trimming and J lost 5 bases; unmatched junction nucleotides: 6. This CDR3 has 16 amino acids. Germline V CDR1 and CDR2: LGHDT, YNNKEL (reference sequence). The CDR3 here is CASSQGVAGGQETQYF. In nucleotides, the CDR3 is TGTGCCAGCAGCCAAGGGGTAGCGGGGGGGCAGGAGACCCAGTACTTC.

This clonotype was detected only a few times. This rearrangement joins TRBV28 to TRBJ2-7, with 7 bases aligning to TRBD2. Germline V gene sequence: CDR1 MDHEN, CDR2 SYDVKM. The V segment lost 6 bases and the J segment 7 bases; nucleotides outside the gene matches: 12. This CDR3 contains 14 residues. CDR3 sequence reads: CASSIPGLPEEQYF. CDR3 DNA: TGTGCCAGCAGCATACCGGGACTACCGGAGGAGCAGTACTTC.

This chain uses TRBV6-5 with TRBJ2-2; 7 nucleotides line up with TRBD2. This CDR3 contains 14 residues. Germline V gives CDR1 MNHEY, CDR2 SVGAGI. J was trimmed by 5 bases and V by 3 bases; bases with no gene match: 3. CDR3 DNA sequence: TGTGCCAGCAGTTATGACGGGAGGACCGGGGAGCTGTTTTTT. Encoded protein: CASSYDGRTGELFF.

This clonotype was observed a handful of times. Mismatch with germline at one junction end may stem from a read error. The CDR3 here is CASSLPGRTPLDEQFF. The CDR3 DNA reads as TGTGCCAGCAGCCTCCCGGGACGGACGCCATTGGATGAGCAATTCTTC. The V gene is TRBV5-4, the J gene TRBJ2-1; D tentatively fits TRBD1 or TRBD2 (5 bases each). The germline gives CDR1 SGHNT, CDR2 YYREEE (reference sequence). CDR3 length: 16 amino acids.

This clonotype was counted many times. The V gene is TRBV3-1, the J gene TRBJ2-3, with TRBD2 identical over 8 bases. The CDR3 contains 13 residues. V gave up 5 bases and J gave up 5 bases; unmatched junction bases: 3. Germline V lookup: CDR1 LGHDT, CDR2 YNNKEL (reference sequence). The CDR3 region has the DNA TGTGCCAGCAGCGTGCGGGAGGTAGATACGCAGTATTTT. Its translation: CASSVREVDTQYF.

The rearrangement uses TRBV20-1 and TRBJ2-5, with TRBD2 identical over 8 bases. The J segment lost 5 bases and the V segment lost 4 bases, leaving 6 bases of the junction unmatched. The CDR3 runs to 13 residues. Germline V CDR1 and CDR2: DFQATT, SNEGSKA (reference sequence). DNA of the CDR3: TGCAGTGCTAACGCGGGAGGAGGCGAGACCCAGTACTTC. The encoded protein is CSANAGGGETQYF.

V and J are TRBV29-1 and TRBJ1-1; 7 positions agree with TRBD1. Germline V lookup: CDR1 SQVTM, CDR2 ANQGSEA. Trimming at V came to 5 bases and at J to 0 bases, leaving 6 bases not matched to a gene. The CDR3 totals 14 residues. The CDR3 DNA sequence: TGCAGCGTTAACGTCGGGACAGTGAACACTGAAGCTTTCTTT. Amino acids: CSVNVGTVNTEAFF.

The CDR3, as DNA: TGTGCCAGCAGCCCCCGGGGCCGGGACAGCAGCGAGCAGTACTTC. It is translated as CASSPRGRDSSEQYF. The chain combines TRBV7-9 with TRBJ2-7; 7 positions agree with TRBD1. This CDR3 is 15 amino acids long. V was pared by 5 bases and J by 6 bases, with 13 bases of the junction left unmatched. The germline V gene has CDR1 SEHNR and CDR2 FQNEAQ (reference sequence). Using reference TRBV7-9 and TRBJ2-7 for the parts outside the CDR3, the full variable domain is DTGVSQNPRHKITKRGQNVTFRCDPISEHNRLYWYRQTLGQGPEFLTYFQNEAQLEKSRLLSDRFSAERPKGSFSTLEIQRTEQGDSAMYLCASSPRGRDSSEQYFGPGTRLTVT.

V usage is TRBV6-2 or TRBV6-3 and J usage is TRBJ2-7, with 10 bases identical to TRBD2. The V gene's germline CDR1 is MNHEY and CDR2 SVGEGT. The CDR3 is 15 residues long. The V segment lost 5 bases and the J segment 3 bases; nucleotides outside the gene matches: 7. CDR3 coding DNA: TGTGCCAGCAGTGCGGGACTAGCGCTATACTACGAGCAGTACTTC. Its translation: CASSAGLALYYEQYF.